The source of this T cell receptor beta chain is a study of glioma-infiltrating T cells. About this clonotype: Being one base from a much bigger clone, this may be a read error.

The CDR3 is 10 residues long. CDR1 is SQVTM, CDR2 ANQGSEA, per germline. The iRepertoire nested amplicon-rescue multiplex PCR amplified TCR alpha and beta CDR3s from RNA. TCRdb analysed the multiplex PCR reads with MiXCR anew, one entry per CDR3 protein. The repertoire includes around 170,000 distinct CDR3 sequences, about 47% of them detected once, and under 6.5% sits in the top ten. The chain couples TRBV29-1 to TRBJ1-1; D remains ambiguous. Input material: glioma tissue, nonneoplastic brain tissue, or PBMCs (not recorded which). The receptor comes from a human donor with low-grade glioma or glioblastoma, undergoing nonglioma brain surgery, or in good health (not recorded which). The CDR3 DNA sequence: TGCATCGTTGAAAGGGTGAGAGCTTTCTTT. As protein: CIVERVRAFF.